The next 4 T cell receptor beta chains were all read from a single sample in a study of OX40 agonist ivuxolimab in advanced cancers. The repertoire was sequenced with immunoSEQ multiplex PCR; TCRdb's copy has only in-frame clones and lacks some. Of roughly 65,000 clones in the sample, about 82% were seen once. The input for sequencing was CD4+ or CD8+ T cells sorted from blood, taken in a trial of the OX40 agonist ivuxolimab. The origin of the receptors is an adult with an advanced solid tumor such as melanoma, head and neck, liver or kidney cancer.

For the CDR3, the DNA is TGTGCCACCAGCAAAGGACAGGGGGGAATTTCGTTCGGGACCCAGTACTTC. This gives the protein CATSKGQGGISFGTQYF. The gene calls are TRBV15 and TRBJ2-5; 10 bases align to TRBD1. The CDR3 spans 17 residues. J lost 7 bases, V lost 4 bases, and 15 bases had no gene match. Germline CDR1 LNHNV, CDR2 YYDKDF (reference sequence). Together with reference TRBV15 and TRBJ2-5, the CDR3 gives the full variable domain: DAMVIQNPRYQVTQFGKPVTLSCSQTLNHNVMYWYQQKSSQAPKLLFHYYDKDFNNEADTPDNFQSRRPNTSFCFLDIRSPGLGDTAMYLCATSKGQGGISFGTQYFGPGTRLLVL.

CDR3 nucleotides: TGCAGCGTTGACTACGGGAGAGGTGAGCAGTTCTTC. It translates to CSVDYGRGEQFF. The genes are TRBV29-1 and TRBJ2-1; tentatively, D is TRBD2 (6 bases). Trimming cost V 3 bases and J 9 bases, with 12 bases left between them. The CDR3 runs 12 residues. Looked up from germline, CDR1 is SQVTM and CDR2 is ANQGSEA.

Only a few counts were recorded for this clone. The chain joins TRBV19 to TRBJ2-7, with D perhaps matching TRBD1 (6 bases). Trimming shortened V by 0 bases and J by 5 bases, and 14 bases separated the two germline ends. The CDR3 has 15 residues. CDR1 LNHDA and CDR2 SQIVND come from the germline V gene (reference sequence). The CDR3 is CASSIDLGQQNEQYF. The CDR3 DNA sequence: TGTGCCAGTAGTATAGATTTAGGACAGCAGAACGAGCAGTACTTC.

The chain employs TRBV5-1 and TRBJ2-1; possibly TRBD1 for D (6 bases). CDR3 length: 14 residues. The germline CDR1 and CDR2 sequences are SGHRS and YFSETQ. V was trimmed by 1 base and J by 2 bases, leaving 7 bases between them. Here the CDR3 DNA reads TGCGCCAGCAGCTTGAACAGGGCCTACAATGAGCAGTTCTTC. The encoded protein is CASSLNRAYNEQFF.